Below are 8 T cell receptor beta chains sequenced from a single sample in a study of T cells expressing NK-cell markers. TCRdb reanalyzed the 5' RACE reads, giving one entry per CDR3 protein sequence and no DNA. Its clone listing holds fewer than 400,000 distinct CDR3 sequences. Sequenced material: blood T cells: a sorted CD56 or NKG2C T cell subset, CD4+ or CD8+ T cells, or bulk PBMC T cells (not recorded which). The receptors here all came from a woman in her 50s in good health.

The rearrangement links TRBV6-1 to TRBJ2-3; TCRdb gives TRBD1 as the D gene, but with no DNA this cannot be confirmed. This CDR3 comprises 17 residues. CDR1 MNHNS and CDR2 SASEGT come from the germline V gene. The CDR3 region is CASGATSGGASTDTQYF.

The chain employs TRBV5-1 and TRBJ1-1; TCRdb returns TRBD1, unconfirmable since there is no DNA. Per the germline V gene, CDR1 is SGHRS and CDR2 is YFSETQ. The CDR3 totals 16 residues. The CDR3 sequence is CASSSTGAKMGTEAFF.

The chain links TRBV27 to TRBJ1-3; with no DNA, the TCRdb D assignment of TRBD1 cannot be verified. The germline V gene has CDR1 MNHEY and CDR2 SMNVEV (reference sequence). The CDR3 length is 14 residues. This CDR3 reads CASSIQAGGNTIYF.

The J gene is TRBJ1-4, the V gene TRBV20-1; TCRdb's D call, TRBD1, is unchecked because there is no DNA. Germline CDR1 reads DFQATT; CDR2 reads SNEGSKA (reference sequence). This CDR3 contains 12 residues. CDR3 amino acids: CSVLGGNEKLFF.

The chain combines TRBV5-1 with TRBJ2-2; there is no DNA to check the TCRdb D call of TRBD2. The CDR3 runs to 14 residues. Per the germline V gene, CDR1 is SGHRS and CDR2 is YFSETQ. The CDR3 reads CASSGGLVRGELFF.

The chain links TRBV11-2 to TRBJ1-1. CDR1 and CDR2 (germline): SGHAT, FQNNGV. CDR3 length: 14 amino acids. CDR3 region: CASSLSDMNTEAFF.

The chain joins TRBV5-1 to TRBJ2-1; TCRdb names TRBD1, which stays unverified in the absence of DNA. The germline gives CDR1 SGHRS, CDR2 YFSETQ. The CDR3 loop spans 18 amino acids. The chain's CDR3 is CASSVFLAERDGDNEQFF.

V and J are TRBV5-1 and TRBJ2-3; with no DNA, the TCRdb D assignment of TRBD2 cannot be verified. Germline loops: CDR1 SGHRS, CDR2 YFSETQ. CDR3 size: 15 residues. The CDR3 is CASSLAGLTTDTQYF.